What follows are 6 T cell receptor beta chains derived from one specimen sequenced in a study of T-cell reconstitution after alpha-beta-depleted transplantation in children listed by TCRdb under 2016. Preparation of the library involved PCR. TCRdb shows the sequencer as Illumina HiSeq 2500. Molecular barcoding was employed in the preparation of TCR libraries, with unique molecular identifiers being used to normalize TCRbeta repertoire quantification. TCRdb took the public reads, trimmed them with fastp at Q25, ran MiXCR for clone calling and kept in-frame beta chains. Duplicate CDR3 protein sequences are folded into a single record with the most common DNA and genes. This sample is represented by 25,000 or so distinct CDR3 sequences; roughly a sixth of them were singletons. The ten largest clones add up to around 36% of the sample. The sample's time point label, in plain terms: day 60 (about 2 months) after transplantation. The label giving this sample's treatment or condition can be read as: allogeneic hematopoietic cell transplantation with graft depleted of TCRalphabeta T cells and CD19 B cells.

Sequencing was performed on PBMCs, mostly from graft donor cells, taken 60 days after TCRalphabeta/CD19-depleted stem cell transplant. The receptors come from a male patient aged 2 to 10 who had a stem cell transplant for acute lymphoblastic leukemia, so the T cells may come from the graft donor.

The genes are TRBV7-2 and TRBJ2-7; 10 nucleotides match TRBD2. CDR1 is SGHTA, CDR2 FQGNSA, per germline. The length of the CDR3 is 16 residues. Losses at the gene ends were 5 bases for V and 2 bases for J; bases not matched to a gene: 9. CDR3 region: CASSRPLAGVPYEQYF. The DNA of the CDR3 is TGTGCCAGCAGCCGGCCTCTAGCGGGAGTTCCCTACGAGCAGTACTTC.

This clonotype was observed many times. V usage is TRBV28 and J usage is TRBJ2-3; TRBD2 matches 7 bases. CDR1 is MDHEN, CDR2 SYDVKM, per germline. This CDR3 has 13 residues. J lost 0 bases, V lost 7 bases, and 1 base had no gene match. The CDR3 DNA sequence: TGTGCCAGCACAGCGGGAAGCACAGATACGCAGTATTTT. It is translated as CASTAGSTDTQYF. Full variable domain (missing parts from reference TRBV28 and TRBJ2-3): DVKVTQSSRYLVKRTGEKVFLECVQDMDHENMFWYRQDPGLGLRLIYFSYDVKMKEKGDIPEGYSVSREKKERFSLILESASTNQTSMYLCASTAGSTDTQYFGPGTRLTVL.

The CDR3 DNA sequence: TGTGCCAGCAGTGACTTAGCGGGAGTTTACAATGAGCAGTTCTTC. Translation gives CASSDLAGVYNEQFF. The V call is TRBV25-1, the J call TRBJ2-1; 9 positions agree with TRBD2. The V and J ends lost 3 bases and 4 bases, in that order; junction bases with no gene match: 4. Germline V gene data show CDR1 as MGHDK and CDR2 as SYGVNS. The CDR3 extends over 15 amino acids.

The sample holds a few counts of this clonotype. This chain uses TRBV5-5 with TRBJ2-5; TRBD2 matches 12 bases. Germline V gene sequence: CDR1 SGHKS, CDR2 YYEKEE (reference sequence). J lost 1 base, V lost 5 bases, and 6 bases had no gene match. CDR3 length equals 16 residues. CDR3: CASSPPGLAGQETQYF. CDR3 sequence (DNA): TGTGCCAGCAGTCCACCGGGACTAGCGGGCCAAGAGACCCAGTACTTC.

CDR3 in amino acids: CSARRTSYTGELFF. CDR3 bases: TGCAGTGCTAGGCGGACTAGCTACACCGGGGAGCTGTTTTTT. This rearrangement joins TRBV20-1 to TRBJ2-2; 8 positions agree with TRBD2. CDR1 and CDR2 (germline): DFQATT, SNEGSKA (reference sequence). Trimming took 3 bases from V and 3 from J; bases not matched to a gene: 3. CDR3 size: 14 residues.

In this sample, this clonotype turned up many times. This sequence joins TRBV27 and TRBJ1-5, with no clear D. The germline gives CDR1 MNHEY, CDR2 SMNVEV (reference sequence). V was clipped by 3 bases and J by 6 bases, with 12 bases between them. The CDR3 loop spans 14 amino acids. In DNA form, the CDR3 reads TGTGCCAGCAGTTTTGGCGGGAGCGGTCAGCCCCAGCATTTT. Its protein product is CASSFGGSGQPQHF.